One sample yielded the 14 T cell receptor beta chains listed below, sequenced in a study of T cells after yellow fever vaccination. TCRdb analysed the 5' RACE reads with MiXCR anew, one entry per CDR3 protein. The sample yields some 240,000 distinct CDR3 sequences, under 3.5% seen once. The specimen was CD4+ T cells sorted from PBMCs, collected 10 days after the yellow fever booster vaccination. The receptor set was obtained from a man aged 18 to 35 who received the YFV17D yellow fever vaccine.

This clonotype was observed many times. This chain joins TRBV5-5 and TRBJ2-5, with D maybe TRBD1 (5 bases). Germline lookup yields CDR1 SGHKS and CDR2 YYEKEE (reference sequence). This CDR3 contains 13 residues. V shed 3 bases and J shed 2 bases, with 8 bases lying between them. The CDR3 coding sequence is TGTGCCAGCAGCTGGGGCTTTCAAGAGACCCAGTACTTC. This sequence encodes CASSWGFQETQYF.

This clonotype showed up many times. The chain has TRBV11-2 and TRBJ1-1; D gene ambiguous. The V end lost 5 bases, the J end lost 5 bases, and 9 bases lay between the germline ends. The CDR3 length is 12 residues. The germline gives CDR1 SGHAT, CDR2 FQNNGV. The CDR3 sequence is CASSPTVTEAFF. For the CDR3, the DNA is TGTGCCAGCAGCCCGACCGTTACTGAAGCTTTCTTT.

This clonotype is deemed medium-sized (0.01 to 0.1%). This sequence joins TRBV12-3 or TRBV12-4 and TRBJ2-3, with 8 bases aligning to TRBD2. Trimming removed 3 bases from V and 5 bases from J; junction bases left unmatched: 4. The CDR3 loop spans 14 amino acids. The CDR3 loop is CASSFGGAGDTQYF. The CDR3 coding sequence is TGTGCCAGCAGTTTCGGGGGGGCCGGAGATACGCAGTATTTT.

This clonotype appeared a few times. This chain connects TRBV24-1 to TRBJ2-3; tentative D call: TRBD1 (6 bases). The CDR3 spans 15 residues. V was shortened by 4 bases and J by 2 bases, with 12 bases between the two germline ends. Germline-derived CDR1 and CDR2 are KGHDR and SFDVKD. The CDR3 DNA is TGTGCCACCAGTGAAGGGGGATTTTCCACAGATACGCAGTATTTT. Its protein product is CATSEGGFSTDTQYF.

There are many counts of this clonotype. This chain joins TRBV20-1 and TRBJ2-1; D may be TRBD1 or TRBD2 (6 bases each). Trimming took off 3 bases at V and 5 bases at J, with 11 bases between the two ends. The germline V gene encodes CDR1 DFQATT and CDR2 SNEGSKA (reference sequence). The CDR3 loop spans 13 amino acids. Here the CDR3 reads CSASGGHDNEQFF. The CDR3, as DNA: TGCAGTGCTAGCGGGGGCCATGACAATGAGCAGTTCTTC.

At least ten counts were recorded for this clonotype. This chain links TRBV12-3 or TRBV12-4 with TRBJ2-3; 8 nucleotides match TRBD1. V dropped 6 bases and J dropped 5; count of bases not matched to a gene: 4. This CDR3 comprises 13 residues. CDR3 sequence reads: CASRVQGGDTQYF. The DNA for the CDR3 is TGTGCCAGCAGGGTACAGGGGGGAGATACGCAGTATTTT.

This clonotype turned up a few times. This sequence joins TRBV20-1 and TRBJ1-5; 12 bases agree with TRBD1. Trimming removed 2 bases from V and 3 bases from J; junction bases left unmatched: 8. Germline CDR1 reads DFQATT; CDR2 reads SNEGSKA (reference sequence). There are 17 residues in the CDR3. The chain's CDR3 is CSARWSGTGGFNQPQHF. The CDR3 coding sequence is TGCAGTGCTAGATGGTCCGGGACAGGGGGCTTCAATCAGCCCCAGCATTTT.

The chain uses TRBV5-1 and TRBJ2-3, with D possibly TRBD2 on 5 matching bases. V lost 4 bases, J lost 5 bases, and 20 bases lay in between. The CDR3 spans 16 residues. The germline V gene has CDR1 SGHRS and CDR2 YFSETQ. The CDR3 DNA follows: TGCGCCAGCAGCCTCGGGATTGAGGGTATGGGAGATACGCAGTATTTT. Translated: CASSLGIEGMGDTQYF. Variable domain in full (rest from reference TRBV5-1 and TRBJ2-3): KAGVTQTPRYLIKTRGQQVTLSCSPISGHRSVSWYQQTPGQGLQFLFEYFSETQRNKGNFPGRFSGRQFSNSRSEMNVSTLELGDSALYLCASSLGIEGMGDTQYFGPGTRLTVL.

This clonotype came up many times. The chain links TRBV7-9 to TRBJ2-1, with TRBD1 identical over 7 bases. Trimming at V came to 4 bases and at J to 12 bases, leaving 15 bases not matched to a gene. The germline gives CDR1 SEHNR, CDR2 FQNEAQ (reference sequence). CDR3 size: 15 residues. The CDR3 sequence is CASSSVGTVTMRQFF. The DNA for the CDR3 is TGTGCCAGCAGCTCCGTCGGGACAGTTACAATGAGGCAGTTCTTC.

This clonotype was recorded many times. The chain links TRBV7-2 to TRBJ2-1, with TRBD2 identical over 11 bases. V was pared by 1 base and J by 9 bases, with 5 bases of the junction left unmatched. This CDR3 has 15 amino acids. Germline values: CDR1 SGHTA, CDR2 FQGNSA. CDR3 protein: CASSLVAGGYGEQFF. The CDR3 DNA is TGTGCCAGCAGCTTAGTAGCGGGGGGGTATGGTGAGCAGTTCTTC.

This chain joins TRBV5-1 and TRBJ1-1; tentatively, D is TRBD1 (5 bases). CDR3 length equals 14 residues. Germline V gene data show CDR1 as SGHRS and CDR2 as YFSETQ. The germline V and J ends were trimmed by 4 bases and 3 bases, with 13 bases remaining between them. This CDR3 reads CASSRQGSHTEAFF. In DNA, the CDR3 is TGCGCCAGCAGCAGGCAGGGTAGTCACACTGAAGCTTTCTTT.

This clonotype appeared a few times. The genes are TRBV28 and TRBJ2-3, with 7 bases aligning to TRBD1. With 5 bases clipped from V and 4 bases from J, the junction kept 9 bases outside the gene matches. Germline CDR1 reads MDHEN; CDR2 reads SYDVKM. This CDR3 is built from 15 residues. The CDR3 is CASSPTRQGPDTQYF. CDR3 DNA sequence: TGTGCCAGCAGTCCAACCCGACAGGGCCCAGATACGCAGTATTTT.

There are many counts of this clonotype. J is TRBJ2-7 and V is TRBV7-3; 9 bases line up with TRBD1. The CDR3 runs to 14 residues. CDR1 SGHTA and CDR2 FQGTGA come from the germline V gene. V was clipped by 5 bases and J by 3 bases; unmatched bases: 5. This CDR3 is CASSLGQGNYEQYF. The DNA of the CDR3 is TGTGCCAGCAGCCTTGGACAGGGGAACTACGAGCAGTACTTC.

This clonotype was seen more than once but under ten times. The chain uses TRBV6-5 and TRBJ1-2, with a possible D match to TRBD1 (5 bases). V lost 0 bases to trimming and J lost 7 bases, with 12 bases between them. There are 14 residues in the CDR3. Per germline, CDR1 MNHEY and CDR2 SVGAGI. This CDR3 reads CASSYSQGAGGYTF. The CDR3 nucleotides read TGTGCCAGCAGTTACTCGCAGGGTGCGGGTGGCTACACCTTC.